Listed here is a single TCR beta chain. The table came from immunoSEQ multiplex PCR; TCRdb's copy has only in-frame clones and leaves some out. The sample yields some 100,000 clones, over 60% seen once. The sample is drawn from a study of blood T cell repertoires in COVID-19. CDR1 is LNHDA, CDR2 SQIVND, per germline (reference sequence). This CDR3 has 16 residues. The ends were cut back, 2 bases at V and 2 bases at J, with 12 bases in the middle. The sequence came from a man between 65 and 79 years old with acute or convalescent COVID-19. The chain couples TRBV19 to TRBJ2-2; TRBD2 is a possible D gene (6 bases). Sequencing was done on a sample of peripheral blood. The CDR3 DNA sequence: TGTGCCAGTAGTATATTACTAGCAGGAAACACCGGGGAGCTGTTTTTT. Translated: CASSILLAGNTGELFF.